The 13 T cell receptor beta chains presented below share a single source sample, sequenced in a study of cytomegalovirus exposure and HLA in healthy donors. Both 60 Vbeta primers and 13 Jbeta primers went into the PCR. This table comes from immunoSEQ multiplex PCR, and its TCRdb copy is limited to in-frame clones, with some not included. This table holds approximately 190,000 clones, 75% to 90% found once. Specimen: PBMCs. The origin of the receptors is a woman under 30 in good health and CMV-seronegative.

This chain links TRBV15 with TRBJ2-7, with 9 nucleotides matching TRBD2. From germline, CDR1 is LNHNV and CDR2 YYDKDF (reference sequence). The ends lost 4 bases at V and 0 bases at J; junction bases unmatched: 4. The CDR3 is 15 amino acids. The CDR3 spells CATSKEREDSYEQYF. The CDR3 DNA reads TGTGCCACCAGCAAAGAGCGGGAGGACTCCTACGAGCAGTACTTC.

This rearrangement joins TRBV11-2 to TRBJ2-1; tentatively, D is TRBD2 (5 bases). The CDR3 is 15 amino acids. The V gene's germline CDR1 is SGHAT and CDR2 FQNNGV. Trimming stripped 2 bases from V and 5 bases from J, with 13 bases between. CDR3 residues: CASSLRLATNNEQFF. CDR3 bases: TGTGCCAGCAGCTTACGTCTAGCTACGAACAATGAGCAGTTCTTC.

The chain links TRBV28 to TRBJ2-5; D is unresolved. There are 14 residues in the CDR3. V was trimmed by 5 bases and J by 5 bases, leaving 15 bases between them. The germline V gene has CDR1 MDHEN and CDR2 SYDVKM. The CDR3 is CASSTRRSGETQYF. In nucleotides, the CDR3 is TGTGCCAGCAGTACCCGCCGGTCGGGTGAGACCCAGTACTTC.

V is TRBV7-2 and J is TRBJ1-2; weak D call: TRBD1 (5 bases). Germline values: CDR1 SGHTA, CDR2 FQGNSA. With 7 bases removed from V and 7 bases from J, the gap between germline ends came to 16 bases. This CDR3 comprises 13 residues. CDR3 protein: CASINTRGVGYTF. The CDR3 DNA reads TGTGCCAGCATCAATACACGGGGGGTTGGCTACACCTTC.

The CDR3 DNA follows: TGCGCCAGCAGCCAAGTCCCGGGACACGGCTCCTACAATGAGCAGTTCTTC. It codes for CASSQVPGHGSYNEQFF. The chain is built from TRBV4-1 and TRBJ2-1, with a weak D call TRBD1 (6 bases). Deletions cut 1 base from V and 0 bases from J, with 13 bases between. CDR1 MGHRA and CDR2 YSYEKL come from the germline V gene. The CDR3 is made up of 17 amino acids.

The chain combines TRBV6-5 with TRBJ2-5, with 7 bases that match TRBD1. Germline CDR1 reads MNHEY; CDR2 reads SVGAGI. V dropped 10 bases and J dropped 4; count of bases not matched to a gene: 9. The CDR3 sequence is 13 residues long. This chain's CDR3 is CATRGGRIETQYF. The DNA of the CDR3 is TGTGCCACCAGAGGGGGCCGAATAGAGACCCAGTACTTC.

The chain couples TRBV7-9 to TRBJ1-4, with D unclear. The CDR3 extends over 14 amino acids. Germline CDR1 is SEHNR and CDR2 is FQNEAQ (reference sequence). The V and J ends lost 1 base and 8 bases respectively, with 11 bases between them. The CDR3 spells CASSLGGHREKLFF. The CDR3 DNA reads TGTGCCAGCAGCTTAGGAGGGCATAGGGAAAAACTGTTTTTT. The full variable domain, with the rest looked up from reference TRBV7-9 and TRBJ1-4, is DTGVSQNPRHKITKRGQNVTFRCDPISEHNRLYWYRQTLGQGPEFLTYFQNEAQLEKSRLLSDRFSAERPKGSFSTLEIQRTEQGDSAMYLCASSLGGHREKLFFGSGTQLSVL.

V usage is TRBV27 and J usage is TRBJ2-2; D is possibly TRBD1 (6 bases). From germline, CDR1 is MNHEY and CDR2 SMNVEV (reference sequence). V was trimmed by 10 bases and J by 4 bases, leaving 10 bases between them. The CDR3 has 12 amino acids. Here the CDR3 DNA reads TGTGCCATCCGAGGGGGCACCGGGGAGCTGTTTTTT. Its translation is CAIRGGTGELFF.

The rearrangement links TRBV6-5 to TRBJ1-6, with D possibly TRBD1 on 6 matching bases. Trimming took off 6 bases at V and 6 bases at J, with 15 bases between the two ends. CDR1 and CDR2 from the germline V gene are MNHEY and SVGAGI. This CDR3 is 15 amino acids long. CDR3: CASRSRDTFNSPLHF. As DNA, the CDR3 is TGTGCCAGCAGATCCCGGGACACTTTTAATTCACCCCTCCACTTT.

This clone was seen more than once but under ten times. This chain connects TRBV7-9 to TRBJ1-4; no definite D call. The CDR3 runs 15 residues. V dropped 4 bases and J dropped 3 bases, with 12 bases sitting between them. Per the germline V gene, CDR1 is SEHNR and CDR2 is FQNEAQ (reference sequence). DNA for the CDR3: TGTGCCAGCAGCTCTACGCCCCAATCTAATGAAAAACTGTTTTTT. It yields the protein CASSSTPQSNEKLFF.

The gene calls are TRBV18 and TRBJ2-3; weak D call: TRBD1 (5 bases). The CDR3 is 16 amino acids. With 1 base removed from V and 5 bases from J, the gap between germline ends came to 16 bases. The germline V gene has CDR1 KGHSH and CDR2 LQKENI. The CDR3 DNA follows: TGTGCCAGCTCACCACTCGCAGGGAAACCGAGAGATACGCAGTATTTT. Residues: CASSPLAGKPRDTQYF. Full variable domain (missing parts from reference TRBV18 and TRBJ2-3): NAGVMQNPRHLVRRRGQEARLRCSPMKGHSHVYWYRQLPEEGLKFMVYLQKENIIDESGMPKERFSAEFPKEGPSILRIQQVVRGDSAAYFCASSPLAGKPRDTQYFGPGTRLTVL.

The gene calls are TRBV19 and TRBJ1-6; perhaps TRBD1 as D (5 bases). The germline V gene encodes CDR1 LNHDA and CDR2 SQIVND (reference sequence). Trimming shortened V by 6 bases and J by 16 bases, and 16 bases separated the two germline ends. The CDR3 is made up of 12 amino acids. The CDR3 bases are TGTGCCAGTAGCGGGGAAGGAGGGGCGCTCCACTTT. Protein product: CASSGEGGALHF.

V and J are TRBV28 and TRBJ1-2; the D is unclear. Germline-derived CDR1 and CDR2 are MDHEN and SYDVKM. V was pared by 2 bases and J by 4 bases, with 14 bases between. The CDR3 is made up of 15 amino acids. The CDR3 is CASSLPREVRYGYTF. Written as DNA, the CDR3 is TGTGCCAGCAGTTTACCCCGGGAGGTCCGCTATGGCTACACCTTC.